This TCR beta chain emerged from a study of CD8 T cells in ankylosing spondylitis listed by TCRdb under 2017. Notes on the research overall: The study set out to find disease-linked TCR variants by profiling T cell receptor beta repertoires in ankylosing spondylitis patients and healthy donors. The full study cohort comprised around 25 ankylosing spondylitis patients and roughly 100 healthy donors. Peripheral blood was sampled, and synovial fluid was also collected from ankylosing spondylitis patients. Broader findings and caveats from the paper: The disease-linked clones had a CD8+ phenotype and were found at relatively low frequencies in peripheral blood. Some motif variants were previously reported in synovial fluid and blood of reactive arthritis patients, suggesting common disease-initiation mechanisms. The disease-linked clones were reported to be significantly enriched in matched synovial fluid samples from ankylosing spondylitis patients. Blood from ankylosing spondylitis patients appeared to be characterized by a TCR beta motif made up of several highly homologous amino acid variants.

About this clonotype: It has no known antigen specificity. No base quality values were provided; no much bigger clone lies one nucleotide off.

V loses 1 base, J loses 7 bases, and the germline ends lie 9 bases apart. As encoded in the germline V gene, CDR1 is SGHRS while CDR2 is YFSETQ. There are 14 amino acids in the CDR3, from cysteine to phenylalanine inclusive. Left in the record is the CDR3 DNA by itself, 42 bases read in frame from the first base. The sequencer was an Illumina HiSeq 2500. Quantitative 5'-RACE with molecular barcodes was the method used to prepare the TCR beta libraries. Per the original workflow: Disease-linked TCR variants were identified with a new computational method built on a probabilistic model of VDJ rearrangement. TCRdb reprocessing: public reads trimmed at Q25 with fastp, clones called with MiXCR, in-frame beta chains kept. Entries that share a CDR3 protein sequence are merged under the most common genes and DNA. The V and J calls, along with clone size, are taken from TCRdb and not from the paper's own processing. For this sample there are about 170,000 distinct CDR3 sequences; 18% appear just once. The ten biggest clones cover over 7% of the sample.

The source of this sequence is a male donor with ankylosing spondylitis or in good health (not recorded which). Sequencing was performed on blood, either unsorted or a sorted T cell fraction (not recorded which). The chain uses TRBV5-1 and TRBJ1-6, with TRBD1 as a weak D call on 6 bases. The CDR3 protein is CASSLRQGNSPLHF. In nucleotide form, the sequence is TGCGCCAGCAGCTTGCGCCAGGGGAATTCACCCCTCCACTTT.